What follows are 24 T cell receptor beta chains derived from one specimen sequenced in a study of T-cell memory formation after mild COVID-19. A single record per CDR3 protein comes from TCRdb applying MiXCR to the 5' RACE reads. The sample holds 500,000 to 600,000 distinct CDR3 sequences, about 20% seen once. Specimen: PBMCs or a T cell subset sorted from them (not recorded which). The receptors were gathered from an adult woman who had mild COVID-19 (a few samples of this study predate the infection). Cell type and time point are not known.

The chain carries TRBV5-1 and TRBJ1-1; D is perhaps TRBD1 (5 bases). Germline assignment: CDR1 SGHRS and CDR2 YFSETQ. V lost 2 bases and J lost 4, with 18 bases in between. This CDR3 contains 16 residues. The CDR3 DNA is TGCGCCAGCAGCTTTAGCACCGGGGCGGGTGGCACTGAAGCTTTCTTT. Translation: CASSFSTGAGGTEAFF.

The chain carries TRBV5-1 and TRBJ2-5; no firm D call. Trimming pared 3 bases from V and 3 bases from J, leaving 12 bases between. Germline CDR1 and CDR2: SGHRS and YFSETQ. The CDR3 runs 14 residues. CDR3 amino acids: CASSWARVEETQYF. The CDR3 DNA reads as TGCGCCAGCAGCTGGGCCCGGGTCGAAGAGACCCAGTACTTC.

There are a few counts of this clonotype. This rearrangement joins TRBV5-1 to TRBJ1-6, with 7 nucleotides matching TRBD1. Germline V gene sequence: CDR1 SGHRS, CDR2 YFSETQ. J gave up 6 bases and V 8 bases, and 11 bases lay outside the gene matches. CDR3 length: 15 amino acids. The CDR3 is CARISRDSFNSPLHF. The CDR3 DNA sequence: TGCGCCAGAATATCCCGGGACAGTTTTAATTCACCCCTCCACTTT.

The J gene is TRBJ1-2, the V gene TRBV7-8; unclear D gene. The CDR3 covers 14 residues. Trimming stripped 5 bases from V and 1 base from J, with 11 bases between. Germline V gives CDR1 SGHVS, CDR2 FQNEAQ. CDR3 coding DNA: TGTGCCAGCAGCGAACGGGAGAATAACTATGGCTACACCTTC. It encodes CASSERENNYGYTF.

The chain employs TRBV6-5 and TRBJ1-5; D unclear. The CDR3 sequence is 13 residues long. CDR1 MNHEY and CDR2 SVGAGI come from the germline V gene. V was cut by 6 bases and J by 7 bases, with 13 bases left in between. CDR3 DNA: TGTGCCAGCAGCCCGACTCAAGCACAGCCCCAGCATTTT. It is translated as CASSPTQAQPQHF.

The rearrangement links TRBV27 to TRBJ1-2; TRBD1 matches at 7 bases. V dropped 6 bases and J dropped 3; count of bases not matched to a gene: 4. This CDR3 is 13 amino acids long. Germline lookup yields CDR1 MNHEY and CDR2 SMNVEV (reference sequence). DNA of the CDR3: TGTGCCAGCAGAATGGGACAGTACTATGGCTACACCTTC. This codes for CASRMGQYYGYTF.

This CDR3 reads CASRETGPTGELFF. CDR3 DNA: TGTGCCAGCAGGGAGACAGGGCCCACCGGGGAGCTGTTTTTT. The chain links TRBV12-3 or TRBV12-4 to TRBJ2-2, with 7 bases identical to TRBD1. The CDR3 spans 14 residues. Trimming took 6 bases from V and 4 from J; bases not matched to a gene: 5.

This clonotype was observed a handful of times. The chain uses TRBV3-1 and TRBJ2-2; D is possibly TRBD2 (5 bases). Trimming stripped 0 bases from V and 10 bases from J, with 9 bases between. This CDR3 region has 13 residues. Germline CDR1 LGHDT, CDR2 YNNKEL (reference sequence). CDR3 sequence reads: CASSQDGGEELFF. The CDR3 DNA follows: TGTGCCAGCAGCCAAGATGGAGGAGAGGAGCTGTTTTTT.

This clonotype has a handful of counts. The chain links TRBV28 to TRBJ2-7, with TRBD2 matching over 7 bases. The CDR3 contains 13 residues. V lost 5 bases to trimming and J lost 6 bases; unmatched junction nucleotides: 7. Germline V CDR1 and CDR2: MDHEN, SYDVKM. CDR3 region: CASSVVRGGEQYF. The CDR3, as DNA: TGTGCCAGCAGTGTAGTACGCGGGGGCGAGCAGTACTTC.

This clonotype appeared a few times. Here the CDR3 DNA reads TGTGCCAGCTCCCCAGGGGGAAAAGAGTACTACGAGCAGTACTTC. This gives the protein CASSPGGKEYYEQYF. The chain combines TRBV18 with TRBJ2-7; 7 nucleotides match TRBD1. V lost 6 bases to trimming and J lost 3 bases; unmatched junction nucleotides: 11. This CDR3 region has 15 residues. CDR1 KGHSH and CDR2 LQKENI come from the germline V gene.

As regards this clonotype: The junction shows a germline mismatch at one end, possibly a read error. The chain couples TRBV20-1 to TRBJ2-5; D perhaps matches TRBD1 (5 bases). The germline gives CDR1 DFQATT, CDR2 SNEGSKA (reference sequence). The CDR3 contains 11 residues. CDR3 amino acids: CSARDGPMGHF. The CDR3 region has the DNA TGCAGTGCTAGAGATGGGCCGATGGGGCACTTC.

This clonotype was picked up many times. CDR3 coding DNA: TGTGCCACCAGTGGGCACAGGGAGGTCGATGAGCAGTTCTTC. This gives the protein CATSGHREVDEQFF. The chain carries TRBV24-1 and TRBJ2-1, with D tentatively TRBD1 or TRBD2 (6 bases each). The germline V gene has CDR1 KGHDR and CDR2 SFDVKD. V was pared by 5 bases and J by 8 bases, with 15 bases between. This CDR3 has 14 residues.

This clonotype was recorded many times. The chain couples TRBV12-3 or TRBV12-4 to TRBJ2-7; D may be TRBD2 (8 bases). Trimming removed 7 bases at V and 5 bases at J, with 21 bases between. The CDR3 runs 15 residues. CDR3 in DNA: TGTGCCAGCACCCTAGGGGGCGGGGGGCCGCACGAGCAGTACTTC. It codes for CASTLGGGGPHEQYF.

This clonotype was found a few times. The CDR3, as DNA: TGCGCCAGCAGCCAGAGAGAGGGACTAGCGGGAGTTAATGAGCAGTTCTTC. It translates to CASSQREGLAGVNEQFF. This chain links TRBV4-3 with TRBJ2-1, with 14 bases that match TRBD2. This CDR3 has 17 residues. V trimming: 3 bases; J trimming: 7 bases; junction bases outside the gene matches: 8. CDR1 and CDR2 from the germline V gene are LGHNA and YSLEER.

The chain joins TRBV4-3 to TRBJ1-2, with 8 bases fitting TRBD1. Germline assignment: CDR1 LGHNA and CDR2 YSLEER. After removal of 3 bases from V and 4 bases from J, the junction contained 7 bases not matched to a gene. This CDR3 comprises 15 residues. Written as DNA, the CDR3 is TGCGCCAGCAGCCACTCCGGGACAGGAGGCTATGGCTACACCTTC. It specifies CASSHSGTGGYGYTF.

The genes are TRBV7-2 and TRBJ1-6; 11 bases match TRBD1. V trimming: 4 bases; J trimming: 2 bases; junction bases outside the gene matches: 10. This CDR3 is built from 19 residues. In germline, CDR1 is SGHTA, CDR2 FQGNSA. The DNA of the CDR3 is TGTGCCAGCAGCTCCCCCTTGGGACAGGGGGGCACCTATAATTCACCCCTCCACTTT. It is translated as CASSSPLGQGGTYNSPLHF.

V usage is TRBV24-1 and J usage is TRBJ2-2, with unresolved D. The CDR3 runs 15 residues. Germline V gene lookup returns CDR1 KGHDR and CDR2 SFDVKD. The V gene lost 6 bases and the J gene lost 4 bases, with 14 bases spanning the gap. CDR3 amino acids: CATSFGEGITGELFF. CDR3 coding DNA: TGTGCCACCAGTTTTGGGGAAGGGATCACCGGGGAGCTGTTTTTT.

This clonotype appeared a few times. This chain connects TRBV12-3 or TRBV12-4 to TRBJ2-5; weak D call: TRBD2 (5 bases). The CDR3 sequence is 14 residues long. V was pared by 5 bases and J by 4 bases, with 14 bases between. The CDR3 nucleotides read TGTGCCAGCAGTCGAACAGCGGTGACAGAGACCCAGTACTTC. Residues: CASSRTAVTETQYF.

The rearrangement uses TRBV7-2 and TRBJ1-1; TRBD1 matches 8 bases. CDR1 and CDR2 from the germline V gene are SGHTA and FQGNSA. V dropped 6 bases and J dropped 4; count of bases not matched to a gene: 7. The CDR3 is 14 amino acids. Here the CDR3 reads CASSRQGFVTEAFF. The CDR3 DNA reads TGTGCCAGCAGTCGACAGGGGTTCGTCACTGAAGCTTTCTTT.

The rearrangement links TRBV7-3 to TRBJ2-1, with unresolved D. The CDR3 has 12 amino acids. V shed 5 bases and J shed 8 bases, with 10 bases lying between them. Germline assignment: CDR1 SGHTA and CDR2 FQGTGA. CDR3 bases: TGTGCCAGCAGCGTTCAGGCGGATGAGCAGTTCTTC. This translates into CASSVQADEQFF.

The rearrangement links TRBV4-2 to TRBJ1-2, with TRBD1 identical over 8 bases. The V segment lost 0 bases and the J segment 2 bases; nucleotides outside the gene matches: 8. The length of the CDR3 is 17 residues. CDR1 is LGHNA and CDR2 is YNFKEQ in the germline V gene. CDR3 region: CASSQDQGQGLNYGYTF. DNA of the CDR3: TGTGCCAGCAGCCAAGATCAAGGACAGGGCTTGAACTATGGCTACACCTTC.

This clonotype was counted only a few times. The rearrangement links TRBV9 to TRBJ2-7, with D unclear. Trimming took 0 bases from V and 7 from J, leaving 5 bases between them. The V gene's germline CDR1 is SGDLS and CDR2 YYNGEE. The CDR3 contains 11 residues. For the CDR3, the DNA is TGTGCCAGCAGCGTAGGAGCGGAGCAGTACTTC. Translated: CASSVGAEQYF.

This clonotype came up a few times. With a much larger clone just one base away, this may be a read error. The gene calls are TRBV9 and TRBJ2-3; possibly TRBD2 for D (7 bases). Germline CDR1 reads SGDLS; CDR2 reads YYNGEE. This CDR3 is built from 15 residues. V dropped 0 bases and J dropped 2 bases, with 10 bases sitting between them. The CDR3 DNA sequence: TGTGCCAGCAGCGTAGCGGGGGGCCCCACAGATACGCAGTATTTT. Protein sequence: CASSVAGGPTDTQYF.

The chain joins TRBV14 to TRBJ2-7; no firm D call. V lost 3 bases and J lost 3, with 12 bases in between. Germline loops: CDR1 SGHDN, CDR2 FVKESK. CDR3 size: 14 residues. Here the CDR3 reads CASSQVMGNYEQYF. DNA for the CDR3: TGTGCCAGCAGCCAGGTAATGGGAAACTACGAGCAGTACTTC. Drawing the rest from reference TRBV14 and TRBJ2-7, the complete variable domain is EAGVTQFPSHSVIEKGQTVTLRCDPISGHDNLYWYRRVMGKEIKFLLHFVKESKQDESGMPNNRFLAERTGGTYSTLKVQPAELEDSGVYFCASSQVMGNYEQYFGPGTRLTVT.